This T cell receptor beta chain was recovered during a study of T cells after yellow fever vaccination. TCRdb processed the 5' RACE reads anew with MiXCR; each CDR3 protein has one entry. The repertoire consists of roughly 150,000 distinct CDR3 sequences, with 7% to 9% occurring once and the leading ten covering less than 0.95%. V was trimmed by 6 bases and J by 5 bases, leaving 11 bases between them. Germline-derived CDR1 and CDR2 are SQVTM and ANQGSEA. The CDR3 contains 12 residues. This clonotype was seen repeatedly, ten times or more. The source is a man aged 30 to 39 who received the YFV17D yellow fever vaccine. The sample here was CD4+ T cells sorted from PBMCs, taken 5 days after the yellow fever booster vaccination. The chain links TRBV29-1 to TRBJ2-1, with D maybe TRBD2 (5 bases). CDR3 nucleotide sequence: TGCAGCGTCTCAGTGACTAACAATGAGCAGTTCTTC. This encodes CSVSVTNNEQFF.